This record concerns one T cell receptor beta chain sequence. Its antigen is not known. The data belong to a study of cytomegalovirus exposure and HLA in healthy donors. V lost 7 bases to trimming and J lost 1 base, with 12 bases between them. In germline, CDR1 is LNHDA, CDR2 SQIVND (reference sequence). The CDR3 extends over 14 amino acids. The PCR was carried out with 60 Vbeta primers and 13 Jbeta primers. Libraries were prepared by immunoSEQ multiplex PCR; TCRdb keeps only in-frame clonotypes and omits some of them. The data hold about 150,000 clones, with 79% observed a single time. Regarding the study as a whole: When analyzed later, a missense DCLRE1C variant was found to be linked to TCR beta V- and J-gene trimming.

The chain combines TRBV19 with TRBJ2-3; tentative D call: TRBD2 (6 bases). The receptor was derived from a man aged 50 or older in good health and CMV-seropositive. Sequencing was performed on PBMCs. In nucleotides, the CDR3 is TGTGCCAGTACGGGGAGGAGAGGCACAGATACGCAGTATTTT. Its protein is CASTGRRGTDTQYF.